These T cell receptor beta chains were read from a single sample in a study of blood T cell repertoires in COVID-19. Some clones are missing from TCRdb's copy, which holds only in-frame ones; the method was immunoSEQ multiplex PCR. The profile shows 300,000 to 350,000 clones, approximately 82% of them singletons. The sequencing input was peripheral blood. The origin of the receptors is a man aged 30-40 years with active or convalescent COVID-19. Each CDR3 is given with its conserved first and last residue. The D gene is left open where the match is weak. Clone size appears in some rows only: once, few, many, or a class for an expanded clone.

TRBJ2-1 TRBD2 TRBV2 . TGTGCCAGCAGTGACGGGACTAGTAGGGATGAGCAGTTCTTC CASSDGTSRDEQFF
TRBJ1-1 . TRBV7-9 . TGTGCCAGCAGCTTGGACAGCAAGAAAGCTTTCTTT CASSLDSKKAFF
TRBJ1-5 . TRBV4-3 . TGCGCCAGCAGCCAAGTAATGCGGCAGCCCCAGCATTTT CASSQVMRQPQHF
TRBJ1-1 . TRBV19 . TGTGCCAGTAGTGCTCGAATCGAGATGAACACTGAAGCTTTCTTT CASSARIEMNTEAFF
TRBJ1-1 TRBD1 TRBV7-2 . TGTGCCAGCAGCTTCGGGACAGGATGGGTTGAATCCGGAACTGAAGCTTTCTTT CASSFGTGWVESGTEAFF
TRBJ2-7 . TRBV27 . TGTGCCAGCAGTTTATCAGGGGGGGAGGCCTACGAGCAGTACTTC CASSLSGGEAYEQYF
TRBJ1-2 TRBD1 TRBV9 . TGTGCCAGCAGTACAGGGGGCGCGGGTGGCTACACCTTC CASSTGGAGGYTF
TRBJ2-3 . TRBV27 once TGTGCCAGCGGAGTCGGCCTTCGAGGGGATACGCAGTATTTT CASGVGLRGDTQYF
TRBJ2-5 . TRBV24-1 . TGTGCCACCAGTGACCCGACAGGATGGCAAGAGACCCAGTACTTC CATSDPTGWQETQYF
TRBJ2-4 TRBD2 TRBV7-9 . TGTGCCAGCAGCTTATCCCTAGCGGGAGGCCTAGCCAAAAACATTCAGTACTTC CASSLSLAGGLAKNIQYF
TRBJ2-2 . TRBV7-2 . TGTGCCAGCAGCTTGGGGCCAGGGAACACCGGGGAGCTGTTTTTT CASSLGPGNTGELFF
TRBJ1-3 . TRBV7-2 . TGTGCCAGCAGCTCCCTGCCAGGGGCTGGAAACACCATATATTTT CASSSLPGAGNTIYF
TRBJ2-2 . TRBV7-2 few TGTGCCAGCAGCCCGTCCCCCGGGGGGCAGGGGACCGGGGAGCTGTTTTTT CASSPSPGGQGTGELFF
TRBJ2-7 . TRBV21-1 . TGTGCCAGCAGCAAGAAGACTACAGGCCTAGCGGGGAAGGACGAGCAGTACTTC CASSKKTTGLAGKDEQYF
TRBJ1-6 . TRBV28 . TGTGCCAGCAGTTTTCTGCAGGGGAGGGATTCACCCCTCCACTTT CASSFLQGRDSPLHF
TRBJ1-2 . TRBV6-5 . TGTGCCAGCAGTTACGGGGCAGCTAACTATGGCTACACCTTC CASSYGAANYGYTF
TRBJ2-7 . TRBV4-2 . TGTGCCAGCAGCCAAGTAGGGAGCTCCTACGAGCAGTACTTC CASSQVGSSYEQYF
TRBJ2-7 . TRBV7-3 . TGTGCCAGCAGCCAGCGACGGGGGAGCGAGCAGTACTTC CASSQRRGSEQYF
TRBJ2-7 TRBD2 TRBV7-3 once TGTGCCAGCAGCCCTGGGGGGGGCTCCTACGAGCAGTACTTC CASSPGGGSYEQYF
TRBJ2-1 . TRBV18 . TGTGCCAGCTCACCACTTGGGTTCGAGGACAATGAGCAGTTCTTC CASSPLGFEDNEQFF
TRBJ2-3 . TRBV30 once TGTGCCTGGAGATTTCCCGGGGGCACAGATACGCAGTATTTT CAWRFPGGTDTQYF
TRBJ1-4 . TRBV14 . TGTGCCAGCAGCCGAAACTTTAATGAAAAACTGTTTTTT CASSRNFNEKLFF
TRBJ1-1 . TRBV7-8 once TGTGCCAGCAGCTGGGGCGGACAATCTGAAGCTTTCTTT CASSWGGQSEAFF
TRBJ1-4 . TRBV7-3 . TGTGCCAGCAGCCCAGTAATTCGAGGTGAAAAACTGTTTTTT CASSPVIRGEKLFF
TRBJ2-1 . TRBV4-3 . TGCGCCAGCAGCCAAGATGGTCGGGTTTACAATGAGCAGTTCTTC CASSQDGRVYNEQFF
TRBJ2-5 TRBD2 TRBV11-2 once TGTGCCAGCAGCTTAGATACCATAGCGGGAGTGCAAGAGACCCAGTACTTC CASSLDTIAGVQETQYF
TRBJ1-4 . TRBV6-5 . TGTGCCAGCAGCCTCAGGGGAATAGGTGAAAAACTGTTTTTT CASSLRGIGEKLFF
TRBJ2-1 . TRBV18 once TGTGCCAGCTCAGAGGGAGGAGCCACATACAATGAGCAGTTCTTC CASSEGGATYNEQFF
TRBJ2-7 . TRBV7-8 . TGTGCCAGCAGCTCCATTAGGGGGACCCGAACCTACGAGCAGTACTTC CASSSIRGTRTYEQYF
TRBJ2-7 TRBD2 TRBV3-1/TRBV3-2 once TGTGCCAGCAGCCAAGGGCGGGGGGCCCACGAGCAGTACTTC CASSQGRGAHEQYF
TRBJ1-3 . TRBV1 . TGCACCAGCAGCCAAGGTTCCGACAGGGCGTCTGGAAACACCATATATTTT CTSSQGSDRASGNTIYF
TRBJ1-6 . TRBV7-3 . TGTGCCAGCAGCCGGGGCGGGGTTTCACCCCTCCACTTT CASSRGGVSPLHF
TRBJ2-3 . TRBV4-1 . TGCGCCAGCAGCGCCCGGCGAGGTGGGGCCACAGATACGCAGTATTTT CASSARRGGATDTQYF
TRBJ2-3 TRBD2 TRBV28 . TGTGCCAGCAGTCCCGTAGCGGGAGAGAGCACAGATACGCAGTATTTT CASSPVAGESTDTQYF
TRBJ1-2 . TRBV5-1 few TGCGCCAGCAGCCCCCGGGATCGCTCACCCTTCTATGGCTACACCTTC CASSPRDRSPFYGYTF
TRBJ2-5 TRBD2 TRBV7-8 few TGTGCCAGCAGCTTTAGCGGGGGGGCTGATGAGACCCAGTACTTC CASSFSGGADETQYF